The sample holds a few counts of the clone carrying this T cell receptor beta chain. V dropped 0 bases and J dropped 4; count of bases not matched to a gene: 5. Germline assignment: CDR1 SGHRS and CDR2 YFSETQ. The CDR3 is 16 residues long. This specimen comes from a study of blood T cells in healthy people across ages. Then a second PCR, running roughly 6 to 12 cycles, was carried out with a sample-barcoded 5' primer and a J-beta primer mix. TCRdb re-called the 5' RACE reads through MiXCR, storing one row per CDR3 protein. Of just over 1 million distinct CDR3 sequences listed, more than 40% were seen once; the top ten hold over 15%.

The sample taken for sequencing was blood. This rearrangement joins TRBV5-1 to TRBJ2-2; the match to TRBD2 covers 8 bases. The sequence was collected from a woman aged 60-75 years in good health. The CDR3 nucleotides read TGCGCCAGCAGCTTGGTGGCTAGCGGGCCCACCGGGGAGCTGTTTTTT. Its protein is CASSLVASGPTGELFF.